The source of this TCR beta chain is a study of shared clonotypes between healthy human individuals (dated by TCRdb to about 2020). Turning to the overall study: The cohort comprised a couple of women and a few men aged 18 to 49 years. Libraries were prepared and TCR repertoires were sequenced by different laboratories using diverse techniques, in order to increase sequencing depth and limit assay-specific biases. Each donor's leukapheresis produced roughly between about 0.9 and 9.5 billion PBMCs. For each donor, CD4 naive and CD4 memory were each given three plates, CD8 naive was given two plates, and CD8 memory was given one plate. Blood TCR repertoires of five healthy adults were deeply sequenced to estimate repertoire size and the extent of clonotype sharing between individuals. On the study overall, not on this receptor specifically: Sampling was limited to blood, and TCR repertoires in tissue likely differ from TCR repertoires in blood. Naive subsets generally had larger estimated clonotype richness than memory subsets. Even with the large sequencing depth, rarefaction of the sorted-subset datasets indicated that sequencing was incomplete. Compared with non-shared clonotypes, the clonotypes found in all four sorted-subset donors had higher generation probabilities. Approximately 5% of naive CD4, 3.5% of naive CD8, 2% to 2.5% of memory CD4, and approximately 0.4% of memory CD8 clonotypes were shared across several donors. Because the study included a small number of donors, the genetic and exposure-history diversity represented was limited. Based on pairwise subsampling, the degree of clonotype sharing among donors was expected to be affected by sequencing depth.

The CDR3 spans 17 residues, from the cysteine through the phenylalanine. Only CDR3 DNA remains: 51 bases, in frame from the first base. V drops 2 bases and J drops 6 bases, leaving 21 bases in between. CDR1 and CDR2 are drawn from the germline V gene (reference sequence): SGHKS, YYEKEE. CD8 naive samples were obtained by positive selection for CCR7 among CD45RO-negative cells, yielding a CD45RA+CCR7+ population from which TemRA cells were excluded. The donors were healthy, HIV-negative adults with no recently reported acute infections or vaccinations. Every donor was a Caucasian adult residing in Nashville, Tennessee, USA. Blood was obtained by leukapheresis, after which PBMCs were separated by Ficoll-Histopaque density gradient centrifugation and cryopreserved in liquid nitrogen vapor phase. Analytical flow cytometry was used to check the purity and quantity of each magnetically sorted T cell population. Each sorted fraction had its genomic DNA isolated and then quantified by UV absorbance on a Nanodrop 2000c.

Using the deep immunoSEQ assay, multiplex PCR amplified TCR CDR3 regions from genomic DNA. Extracted genomic DNA from each cell subset was spread evenly across all wells of several immunoSEQ 96-well plates, with each plate serving as a replicate. For sorted subsets, about 220 ng of genomic DNA, equivalent to 25,000 to 35,000 T cell genomes, went into each replicate PCR. Purified libraries were measured with a Qubit 3.0 fluorometer, size-checked on a Bioanalyzer 2100, and measured again with the KAPA Library Quantification kit. Every immunoSEQ 96-well plate was sequenced on a dedicated single-read 150-cycle Illumina NextSeq 550 flow cell. In the original analysis: Because only junctional sequences without quality scores were contained in the immunoSEQ output, filtering matching that applied to full-length reads could not be performed. Sequences were annotated with PyIR, a Python wrapper for IgBLAST v1.9, using IMGT germline references to assign V/J genes and CDR3. Reads were filtered out if the reads had weak V/J assignments (E-value above 1e-6), no CDR3, stop codons, out-of-frame junctions, or ambiguous translated residues. V3J clonotypes were defined as sequences sharing the same inferred V gene, J gene, and CDR3 amino acid sequence. To compute the percentage overlap between repertoires, the number of shared unique clonotypes was divided by the size of the smaller repertoire. RTK rarefaction, the Chao1 estimator, and Recon v2.1 estimates of unobserved clonotypes were used to assess repertoire richness. Generation probabilities were computed with OLGA for all TCRbeta clonotypes obtained by the gDNA method from several donors. In TCRdb, the immuneACCESS table is reduced to in-frame sequences with V and J assigned. These tables do not hold every clone; where another copy was compared, an unresolved V gene accounts for under half, and the others remain unexplained. V and J calls and clone size are those listed in that table; D and trimming were worked out from the DNA. Counted in this sample were approximately 1.9 million clones; about 93% of them appeared once. About 1.6% of the sample is in the top ten clones.

Details on this clone: This clone's antigen is unknown. No quality values exist for individual bases; no much larger clone is one base distant.

The chain is encoded by TRBV5-5 joined to TRBJ2-1; the D element could tentatively be TRBD1 or TRBD2, as 5 bases agree for each. The material sequenced was naive CD8+ T cells from PBMCs. According to the study, the label for this sample's cell subset or site signals: CD45RA+CCR7+. The clonotype comes from a man between 18 and 35 years old in good health. Some clones in this sample may be carry-over from other donors' samples. The CDR3 region: CASSLYPGQNWPNEQFF. The DNA is TGTGCCAGCAGCTTATACCCGGGGCAAAACTGGCCCAATGAGCAGTTCTTC.